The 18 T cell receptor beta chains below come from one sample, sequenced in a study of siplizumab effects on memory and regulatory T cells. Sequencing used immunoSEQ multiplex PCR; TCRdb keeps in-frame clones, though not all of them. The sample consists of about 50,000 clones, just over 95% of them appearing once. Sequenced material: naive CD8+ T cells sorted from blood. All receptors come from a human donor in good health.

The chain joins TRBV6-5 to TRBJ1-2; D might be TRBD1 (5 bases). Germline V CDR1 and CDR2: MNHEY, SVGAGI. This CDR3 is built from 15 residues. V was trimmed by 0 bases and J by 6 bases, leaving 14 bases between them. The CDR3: CASSYSKQGVDGYTF. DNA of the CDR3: TGTGCCAGCAGTTACTCGAAGCAGGGAGTGGATGGCTACACCTTC.

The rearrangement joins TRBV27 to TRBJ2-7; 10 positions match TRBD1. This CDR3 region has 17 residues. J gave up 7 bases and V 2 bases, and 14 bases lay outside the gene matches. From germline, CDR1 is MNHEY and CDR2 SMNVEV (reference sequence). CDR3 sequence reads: CASSLAGQGDDPGEQYF. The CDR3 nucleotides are TGTGCCAGCAGTTTAGCTGGACAGGGGGACGACCCTGGGGAGCAGTACTTC.

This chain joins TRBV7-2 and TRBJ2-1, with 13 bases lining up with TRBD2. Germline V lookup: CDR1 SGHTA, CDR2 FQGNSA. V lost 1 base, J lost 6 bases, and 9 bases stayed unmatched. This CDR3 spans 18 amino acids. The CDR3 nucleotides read TGTGCCAGCAGCTTAGACCTAGGACTAGCGGGAGTAGGCAATGAGCAGTTCTTC. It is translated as CASSLDLGLAGVGNEQFF.

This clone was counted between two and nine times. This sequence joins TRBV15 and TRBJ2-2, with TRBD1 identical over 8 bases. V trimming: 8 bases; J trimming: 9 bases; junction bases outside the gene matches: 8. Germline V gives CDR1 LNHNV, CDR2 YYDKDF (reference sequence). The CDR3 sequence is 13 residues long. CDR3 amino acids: CATAGGASRELFF. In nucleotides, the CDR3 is TGTGCCACCGCAGGGGGCGCGTCCCGGGAGCTGTTTTTT.

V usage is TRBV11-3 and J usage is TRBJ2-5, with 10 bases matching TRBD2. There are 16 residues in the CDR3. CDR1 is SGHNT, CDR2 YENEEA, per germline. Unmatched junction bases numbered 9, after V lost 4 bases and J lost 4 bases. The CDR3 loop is CASSSDESSGRETQYF. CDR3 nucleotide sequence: TGTGCCAGCAGCTCGGACGAATCTAGCGGGAGAGAGACCCAGTACTTC.

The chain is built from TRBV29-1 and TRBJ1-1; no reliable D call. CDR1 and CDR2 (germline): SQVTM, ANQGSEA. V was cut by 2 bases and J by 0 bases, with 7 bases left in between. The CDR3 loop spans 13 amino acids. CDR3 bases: TGCAGCGTTGAAACAGACATGAACACTGAAGCTTTCTTT. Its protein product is CSVETDMNTEAFF.

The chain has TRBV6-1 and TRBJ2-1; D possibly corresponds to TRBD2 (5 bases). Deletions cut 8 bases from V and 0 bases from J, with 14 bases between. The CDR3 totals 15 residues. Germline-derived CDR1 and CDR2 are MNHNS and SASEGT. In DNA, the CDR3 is TGTGCCAGCCATGGACTCGTAAGCTCCTACAATGAGCAGTTCTTC. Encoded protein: CASHGLVSSYNEQFF.

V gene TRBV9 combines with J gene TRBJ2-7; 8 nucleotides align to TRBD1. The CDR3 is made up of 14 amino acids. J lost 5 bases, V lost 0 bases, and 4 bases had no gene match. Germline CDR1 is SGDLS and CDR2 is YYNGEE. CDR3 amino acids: CASSVGQGANEQYF. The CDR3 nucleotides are TGTGCCAGCAGCGTAGGGCAGGGGGCAAACGAGCAGTACTTC.

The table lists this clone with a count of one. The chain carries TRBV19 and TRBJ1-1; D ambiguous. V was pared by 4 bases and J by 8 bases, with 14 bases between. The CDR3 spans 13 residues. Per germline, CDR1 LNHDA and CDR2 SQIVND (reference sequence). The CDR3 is CASSTLMWEEAFF. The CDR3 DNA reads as TGTGCCAGTAGTACCCTTATGTGGGAGGAAGCTTTCTTT.

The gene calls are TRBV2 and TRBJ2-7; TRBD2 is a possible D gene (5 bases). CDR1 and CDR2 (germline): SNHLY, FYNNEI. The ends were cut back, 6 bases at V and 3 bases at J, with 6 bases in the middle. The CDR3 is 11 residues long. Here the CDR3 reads CASSGDYEQYF. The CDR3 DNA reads TGTGCCAGCAGCGGGGACTACGAGCAGTACTTC.

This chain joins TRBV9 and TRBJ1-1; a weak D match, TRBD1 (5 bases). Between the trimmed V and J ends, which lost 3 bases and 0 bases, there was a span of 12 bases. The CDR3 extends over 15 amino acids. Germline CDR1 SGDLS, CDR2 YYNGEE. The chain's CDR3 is CASSASGTMNTEAFF. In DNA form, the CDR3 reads TGTGCCAGCAGCGCCTCCGGGACCATGAACACTGAAGCTTTCTTT.

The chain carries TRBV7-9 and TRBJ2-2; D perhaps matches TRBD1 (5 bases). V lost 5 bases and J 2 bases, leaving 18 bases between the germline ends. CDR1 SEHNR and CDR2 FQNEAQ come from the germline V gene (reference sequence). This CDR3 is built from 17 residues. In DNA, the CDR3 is TGTGCCAGCAGCGGTATGAAGGGGCAGCCAAACACCGGGGAGCTGTTTTTT. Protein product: CASSGMKGQPNTGELFF. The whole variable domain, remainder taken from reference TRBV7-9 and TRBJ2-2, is DTGVSQNPRHKITKRGQNVTFRCDPISEHNRLYWYRQTLGQGPEFLTYFQNEAQLEKSRLLSDRFSAERPKGSFSTLEIQRTEQGDSAMYLCASSGMKGQPNTGELFFGEGSRLTVL.

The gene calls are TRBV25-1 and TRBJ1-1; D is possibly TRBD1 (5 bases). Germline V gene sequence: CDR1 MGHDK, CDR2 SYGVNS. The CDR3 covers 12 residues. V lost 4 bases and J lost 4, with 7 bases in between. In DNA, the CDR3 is TGTGCCAGCAGTGGGGGGTTCACTGAAGCTTTCTTT. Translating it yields CASSGGFTEAFF.

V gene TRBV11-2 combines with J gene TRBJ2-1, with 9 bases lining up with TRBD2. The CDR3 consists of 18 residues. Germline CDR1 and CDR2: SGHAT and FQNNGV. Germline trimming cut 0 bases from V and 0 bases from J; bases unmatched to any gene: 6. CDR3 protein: CASSLEGLAGYSYNEQFF. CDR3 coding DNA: TGTGCCAGCAGCTTAGAGGGGCTAGCGGGATACTCCTACAATGAGCAGTTCTTC.

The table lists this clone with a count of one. Here the CDR3 reads CASSEREEVNEQFF. The CDR3 region has the DNA TGTGCCAGCTCTGAGCGGGAGGAGGTGAATGAGCAGTTCTTC. The V gene is TRBV6-5, the J gene TRBJ2-1; 9 bases match TRBD2. J was trimmed by 7 bases and V by 8 bases; bases with no gene match: 9. Germline values: CDR1 MNHEY, CDR2 SVGAGI. This CDR3 has 14 amino acids.

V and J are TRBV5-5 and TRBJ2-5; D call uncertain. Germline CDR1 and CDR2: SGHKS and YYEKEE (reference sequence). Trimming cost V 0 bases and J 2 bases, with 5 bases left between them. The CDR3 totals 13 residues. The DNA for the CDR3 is TGTGCCAGCAGCTTGGCCTATCAAGAGACCCAGTACTTC. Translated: CASSLAYQETQYF.

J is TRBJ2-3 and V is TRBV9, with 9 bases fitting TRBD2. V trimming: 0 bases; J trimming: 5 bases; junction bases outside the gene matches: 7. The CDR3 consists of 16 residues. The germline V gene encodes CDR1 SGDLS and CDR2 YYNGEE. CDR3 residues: CASSVVLAGARDTQYF. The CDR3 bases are TGTGCCAGCAGCGTAGTATTAGCGGGAGCTAGAGATACGCAGTATTTT.

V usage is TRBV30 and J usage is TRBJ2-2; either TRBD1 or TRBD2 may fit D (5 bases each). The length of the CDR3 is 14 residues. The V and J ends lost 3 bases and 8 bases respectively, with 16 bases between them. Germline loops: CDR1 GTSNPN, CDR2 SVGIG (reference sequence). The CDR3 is CAWSLGTDGGELFF. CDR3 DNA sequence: TGTGCCTGGAGCCTTGGGACCGACGGGGGGGAGCTGTTTTTT.